The following is a T cell receptor (beta chain) sequence with its context. Its antigen remains unknown. This entry belongs to a study of beta chain features in type 1 diabetes. General study points: The study found moderately but significantly shorter TCRB CDR3s in all four CD4+ subsets of Type 1 diabetes patients. For patients, the naive, central memory and Treg TCRB repertoires appeared more alike than for healthy donors. Type 1 diabetes patients had VDJ junctions that carried fewer insertions and more deletions.

Germline V gene data show CDR1 as SGHVS and CDR2 as FQNEAQ. The V segment lost 2 bases and the J segment 2 bases; nucleotides outside the gene matches: 2. The CDR3 covers 14 residues. The study reverse transcribed the entire isolated RNA, so it sequenced expressed TCRB transcripts. The data were produced by immunoSEQ multiplex PCR, yet TCRdb's version contains in-frame clones alone and is incomplete. The sample carries about 620,000 clones, roughly 16% recorded once. The sample taken for sequencing was naive CD4+ T cells from blood. This TCR derives from a man aged 18 to 30 in good health. The genes are TRBV7-8 and TRBJ2-5; 7 nucleotides line up with TRBD2. CDR3 DNA sequence: TGTGCCAGCAGCTTACTAGCGGCACAAGAGACCCAGTACTTC. Translation gives CASSLLAAQETQYF.